These 13 T cell receptor beta chains were all obtained from the same sample, sequenced in a study of T cell responses to AZD1222 COVID-19 vaccine (dated by TCRdb to the early 2020s). The library came from the immunoSEQ multiplex PCR assay. Sourced from immuneACCESS, this table was stored by TCRdb with only in-frame sequences that have V and J called. A share of the clones is absent; for the studies checked, an unresolved V gene accounts for under half, and the remainder has no known explanation. The sample table holds under 200,000 clones, of which roughly 92% were seen once. The ten top clones hold roughly 4% of the sample. Taken with the paper, the label for time point translates to: about 28 days (+/-7) after the second vaccine dose. The sample's treatment or condition, from its label and the paper: meningococcal conjugate vaccine given as trial control. Sequenced here: peripheral blood, sampled 28 days after the second dose of the MenACWY control vaccine. All receptors derive from an adult who received the MenACWY meningococcal vaccine as a control.

The V gene is TRBV24-1, the J gene TRBJ2-3; the match to TRBD1 covers 7 bases. This CDR3 spans 15 amino acids. Germline V gene data show CDR1 as KGHDR and CDR2 as SFDVKD. After removal of 4 bases from V and 5 bases from J, the junction contained 8 bases not matched to a gene. The CDR3 loop reads CATSEIGGAGDTQYF. The CDR3 region has the DNA TGTGCCACCAGTGAGATAGGGGGCGCGGGAGATACGCAGTATTTT.

The genes are TRBV27 and TRBJ2-3; TRBD1 might be the D (5 bases). The CDR3 is made up of 16 amino acids. V was clipped by 5 bases and J by 6 bases, with 21 bases between them. The germline gives CDR1 MNHEY, CDR2 SMNVEV (reference sequence). The CDR3 sequence: CASSRETHRGADTQYF. CDR3 DNA: TGTGCCAGCAGTCGAGAGACTCACCGTGGGGCGGATACGCAGTATTTT.

This clone was seen only once. The V gene is TRBV19, the J gene TRBJ2-1, with D perhaps matching TRBD2 (5 bases). The CDR3 has 17 amino acids. Germline V lookup: CDR1 LNHDA, CDR2 SQIVND (reference sequence). Trimming removed 0 bases at V and 6 bases at J, with 18 bases between. The CDR3 spells CASSIDGRGPGFNEQFF. CDR3 nucleotides: TGTGCCAGTAGTATAGATGGTCGGGGTCCGGGCTTCAATGAGCAGTTCTTC.

The chain is built from TRBV6-4 and TRBJ2-1; TRBD2 agrees at 9 bases. Germline CDR1 is MRHNA and CDR2 is SNTAGT. V lost 3 bases and J lost 4; bases outside the gene matches: 4. This CDR3 has 15 residues. CDR3 nucleotide sequence: TGTGCCAGCAGTGAGGGCCTAGCGGGGTACAATGAGCAGTTCTTC. Protein sequence: CASSEGLAGYNEQFF.

J is TRBJ2-1 and V is TRBV21-1; TRBD2, the D gene given by the table, was not confirmed from the DNA. TRBV21-1 is an annotated pseudogene. CDR3 length equals 17 residues. The CDR3 nucleotides read TGTGCCAGCAGCAAAGTCCGTTTGGGGAGCTCCTACAATGAGCAGTTCTTC. Translated: CASSKVRLGSSYNEQFF.

J is TRBJ1-5 and V is TRBV19, with D possibly matching TRBD1 (6 bases). CDR3 length: 16 residues. Germline V gene lookup returns CDR1 LNHDA and CDR2 SQIVND (reference sequence). Trimming cost V 1 base and J 4 bases, with 14 bases left between them. The CDR3 here is CASSIVLQGRNQPQHF. The CDR3 nucleotides read TGTGCCAGTAGTATAGTGTTGCAGGGGCGGAATCAGCCCCAGCATTTT. Supplemented by reference TRBV19 and TRBJ1-5, the full variable domain reads DGGITQSPKYLFRKEGQNVTLSCEQNLNHDAMYWYRQDPGQGLRLIYYSQIVNDFQKGDIAEGYSVSREKKESFPLTVTSAQKNPTAFYLCASSIVLQGRNQPQHFGDGTRLSIL.

The V gene is TRBV6-2 or TRBV6-3, the J gene TRBJ1-5; a possible D gene is TRBD1 (6 bases). The V end lost 6 bases, the J end lost 1 base, and 10 bases lay between the germline ends. The CDR3 spans 14 residues. Germline V CDR1 and CDR2: MNHEY, SVGEGT. As DNA, the CDR3 is TGTGCCAGCAGGTACAGGGCAAGCAATCAGCCCCAGCATTTT. This sequence encodes CASRYRASNQPQHF.

The rearrangement joins TRBV11-3 to TRBJ2-1; possibly TRBD2 for D (5 bases). Germline V gives CDR1 SGHNT, CDR2 YENEEA. The CDR3 contains 14 residues. The ends were cut back, 1 base at V and 5 bases at J, with 9 bases in the middle. CDR3 in DNA: TGTGCCAGCAGCTTAGCGGGGATTCACAATGAGCAGTTCTTC. Amino acid sequence: CASSLAGIHNEQFF.

The chain links TRBV10-2 to TRBJ2-1, with TRBD1 matching over 8 bases. This CDR3 is built from 14 residues. From germline, CDR1 is WSHSY and CDR2 SAAADI. V lost 6 bases to trimming and J lost 4 bases; unmatched junction nucleotides: 5. The CDR3 sequence: CASSQGAAYNEQFF. In nucleotides, the CDR3 is TGCGCCAGCAGCCAGGGGGCGGCATACAATGAGCAGTTCTTC.

The chain joins TRBV5-1 to TRBJ2-5; 7 bases align to TRBD2. CDR3 size: 15 residues. Germline CDR1 and CDR2: SGHRS and YFSETQ. V shed 0 bases and J 2 bases; nucleotides not matched to a gene: 4. In DNA form, the CDR3 reads TGCGCCAGCAGCTTGGCGGGCGGGGGACAAGAGACCCAGTACTTC. It codes for CASSLAGGGQETQYF.

The chain links TRBV19 to TRBJ1-6; tentative D call: TRBD1 (6 bases). In germline, CDR1 is LNHDA, CDR2 SQIVND (reference sequence). V lost 6 bases to trimming and J lost 8 bases, with 11 bases between them. This CDR3 region has 13 residues. The CDR3 DNA is TGTGCCAGTAGAACAGGGAGCGATTCACCCCTCCACTTT. It encodes CASRTGSDSPLHF.

V usage is TRBV7-8 and J usage is TRBJ2-5; tentative D call: TRBD2 (5 bases). Germline CDR1 and CDR2: SGHVS and FQNEAQ. The ends were cut back, 0 bases at V and 4 bases at J, with 15 bases in the middle. The CDR3 contains 16 residues. The CDR3 region is CASSLAGASPGETQYF. The CDR3 coding sequence is TGTGCCAGCAGCTTAGCGGGAGCATCTCCCGGAGAGACCCAGTACTTC. Full variable domain (remainder filled in from reference TRBV7-8 and TRBJ2-5): GAGVSQSPRYKVAKRGQDVALRCDPISGHVSLFWYQQALGQGPEFLTYFQNEAQLDKSGLPSDRFFAERPEGSVSTLKIQRTQQEDSAVYLCASSLAGASPGETQYFGPGTRLLVL.

The chain couples TRBV9 to TRBJ2-2; possibly TRBD2 for D (6 bases). V was shortened by 3 bases and J by 4 bases, with 13 bases between the two germline ends. CDR1 SGDLS and CDR2 YYNGEE come from the germline V gene. The CDR3 has 15 residues. CDR3 nucleotide sequence: TGTGCCAGCAGCGCCGAAACTAGCTCCACCGGGGAGCTGTTTTTT. Encoded protein: CASSAETSSTGELFF. The full variable domain, completed using reference TRBV9 and TRBJ2-2, is DSGVTQTPKHLITATGQRVTLRCSPRSGDLSVYWYQQSLDQGLQFLIQYYNGEERAKGNILERFSAQQFPDLHSELNLSSLELGDSALYFCASSAETSSTGELFFGEGSRLTVL.